A single sample gave rise to the 17 T cell receptor beta chains below, sequenced in a study of response to subunit inactivated influenza vaccine. MiXCR was run by TCRdb on the RT-PCR reads, yielding one entry per CDR3 protein. The table includes over 400,000 distinct CDR3 sequences, 10% to 15% detected once. The sequencing here drew on PBMCs from blood, taken roughly 47 days after vaccination. These receptors were collected from a man between 50 and 59 years old who received an inactivated influenza vaccine.

This clonotype was recorded a few times. J is TRBJ1-4 and V is TRBV9, with 11 bases lining up with TRBD1. V gave up 2 bases and J gave up 10 bases; unmatched junction bases: 7. The CDR3 totals 15 residues. Germline CDR1 and CDR2: SGDLS and YYNGEE. In DNA form, the CDR3 reads TGTGCCAGCAGCGTGACGGACAGGGGGCTCGGAAAACTGTTTTTT. The encoded protein is CASSVTDRGLGKLFF.

The J gene is TRBJ2-6, the V gene TRBV4-3, with 10 bases matching TRBD1. The CDR3 contains 18 residues. CDR1 is LGHNA and CDR2 is YSLEER in the germline V gene. V gave up 1 base and J gave up 0 bases; unmatched junction bases: 3. Here the CDR3 DNA reads TGCGCCAGCAGCCAAGCGACAGGGGGCCTCTCTGGGGCCAACGTCCTGACTTTC. Translation gives CASSQATGGLSGANVLTF.

The chain employs TRBV9 and TRBJ2-7; maybe TRBD1 (6 bases). The CDR3 sequence is 14 residues long. Germline values: CDR1 SGDLS, CDR2 YYNGEE. Trimming pared 0 bases from V and 6 bases from J, leaving 13 bases between. CDR3 nucleotide sequence: TGTGCCAGCAGCGTAGGGGGTGGGGGCGGCGAGCAGTACTTC. Protein sequence: CASSVGGGGGEQYF. The full variable domain, its missing parts supplied by reference TRBV9 and TRBJ2-7, is DSGVTQTPKHLITATGQRVTLRCSPRSGDLSVYWYQQSLDQGLQFLIQYYNGEERAKGNILERFSAQQFPDLHSELNLSSLELGDSALYFCASSVGGGGGEQYFGPGTRLTVT.

The CDR3 loop reads CASSLALSGNEKLFF. For the CDR3, the DNA is TGCGCCAGCAGCTTGGCCCTTTCTGGGAATGAAAAACTGTTTTTT. The chain carries TRBV5-1 and TRBJ1-4; no clear D gene. The germline CDR1 and CDR2 sequences are SGHRS and YFSETQ. This CDR3 is built from 15 residues. V was cut by 0 bases and J by 5 bases, with 11 bases left in between.

This clonotype was observed a few times. The genes are TRBV4-2 and TRBJ1-4; 8 bases line up with TRBD1. The ends lost 1 base at V and 7 bases at J; junction bases unmatched: 5. Germline CDR1 and CDR2: LGHNA and YNFKEQ. The CDR3 runs 15 residues. In nucleotides, the CDR3 is TGTGCCAGCAGCCAAGGGACAGGGTTTGCTGAAAAACTGTTTTTT. Encoded protein: CASSQGTGFAEKLFF.

V and J are TRBV11-2 and TRBJ2-1, with 8 bases lining up with TRBD1. V trimming: 5 bases; J trimming: 4 bases; junction bases outside the gene matches: 7. This CDR3 is built from 15 residues. Germline CDR1 reads SGHAT; CDR2 reads FQNNGV. In DNA, the CDR3 is TGTGCCAGCAGCCAACAGAGGACAGGGTACAATGAGCAGTTCTTC. Translating gives CASSQQRTGYNEQFF.

This clonotype was counted only a few times. This chain connects TRBV5-1 to TRBJ2-6; the match to TRBD1 covers 10 bases. After removal of 4 bases from V and 4 bases from J, the junction contained 5 bases not matched to a gene. The CDR3 covers 16 residues. CDR1 and CDR2 (germline): SGHRS, YFSETQ. The CDR3, as DNA: TGCGCCAGCAGCCAGACAGGGGGCTTCGGGGCCAACGTCCTGACTTTC. Residues: CASSQTGGFGANVLTF. Supplemented by reference TRBV5-1 and TRBJ2-6, the full variable domain reads KAGVTQTPRYLIKTRGQQVTLSCSPISGHRSVSWYQQTPGQGLQFLFEYFSETQRNKGNFPGRFSGRQFSNSRSEMNVSTLELGDSALYLCASSQTGGFGANVLTFGAGSRLTVL.

The sample holds a few counts of this clonotype. The chain joins TRBV6-1 to TRBJ2-2; 10 bases are a match to TRBD2. Germline loops: CDR1 MNHNS, CDR2 SASEGT. The CDR3 is made up of 16 amino acids. Unmatched junction bases numbered 11, after V lost 7 bases and J lost 6 bases. CDR3 sequence: CASTLAGDGRAGELFF. In DNA form, the CDR3 reads TGTGCCAGCACCCTAGCGGGAGACGGTAGGGCCGGGGAGCTGTTTTTT.

The sample holds a few counts of this clonotype. This sequence joins TRBV19 and TRBJ2-5; D unclear. CDR1 and CDR2 from the germline V gene are LNHDA and SQIVND (reference sequence). The V gene lost 3 bases and the J gene lost 0 bases, with 8 bases spanning the gap. This CDR3 is built from 14 residues. The CDR3, as DNA: TGTGCCAGTAGTATTCTGCTCTACCAAGAGACCCAGTACTTC. Its translation is CASSILLYQETQYF. Looking up the rest from reference TRBV19 and TRBJ2-5 gives the full variable domain: DGGITQSPKYLFRKEGQNVTLSCEQNLNHDAMYWYRQDPGQGLRLIYYSQIVNDFQKGDIAEGYSVSREKKESFPLTVTSAQKNPTAFYLCASSILLYQETQYFGPGTRLLVL.

The chain employs TRBV28 and TRBJ2-1, with 8 bases matching TRBD1. Germline trimming cut 6 bases from V and 3 bases from J; bases unmatched to any gene: 10. The CDR3 consists of 16 residues. Germline V gene lookup returns CDR1 MDHEN and CDR2 SYDVKM. This CDR3 reads CASSPPGQGGYNEQFF. The CDR3 DNA follows: TGTGCCAGCAGCCCCCCTGGACAGGGTGGCTACAATGAGCAGTTCTTC.

This clonotype was found many times. The chain recombines TRBV29-1 with TRBJ2-7; D uncertain. The V gene lost 7 bases and the J gene lost 4 bases, with 14 bases spanning the gap. Germline V gives CDR1 SQVTM, CDR2 ANQGSEA. The CDR3 has 12 residues. The CDR3 nucleotides are TGCAGCGCCGCGGACGTAATGTACGAGCAGTACTTC. Translation gives CSAADVMYEQYF.

This clonotype came up many times. The chain links TRBV12-3 or TRBV12-4 to TRBJ2-7; D call uncertain. V lost 0 bases and J 6 bases, leaving 6 bases between the germline ends. The CDR3 has 12 amino acids. The CDR3 DNA sequence: TGTGCCAGCAGTTTAGCGGGTAGCGAGCAGTACTTC. It specifies CASSLAGSEQYF.

This clonotype has a handful of counts. The rearrangement links TRBV6-2 or TRBV6-3 to TRBJ2-7; 8 bases map to TRBD2. Per germline, CDR1 MNHEY and CDR2 SVGEGT. Trimming took 6 bases from V and 0 from J; bases not matched to a gene: 10. The length of the CDR3 is 16 residues. CDR3 DNA sequence: TGTGCCAGCAGCAAATTGACGGGAGGGCCCTCCTACGAGCAGTACTTC. This sequence encodes CASSKLTGGPSYEQYF.

This clonotype appeared a few times. The chain employs TRBV12-3 or TRBV12-4 and TRBJ1-2; possibly TRBD1 for D (6 bases). V lost 2 bases and J 3 bases, leaving 7 bases between the germline ends. The CDR3 covers 13 residues. The CDR3 spells CASSLRQDYGYTF. The DNA of the CDR3 is TGTGCCAGCAGTTTAAGACAGGACTATGGCTACACCTTC.

This clonotype occurred a few times. The rearrangement joins TRBV27 to TRBJ2-7, with unresolved D. Germline lookup yields CDR1 MNHEY and CDR2 SMNVEV (reference sequence). The V gene lost 5 bases and the J gene lost 7 bases, with 15 bases spanning the gap. CDR3 length: 13 residues. In DNA, the CDR3 is TGTGCCAGCAGTCAATGGACCGACGGGGAGCAGTACTTC. It codes for CASSQWTDGEQYF.

This clonotype has a single count. The genes are TRBV20-1 and TRBJ2-3; TRBD2 aligns across 16 bases. Germline CDR1 and CDR2: DFQATT and SNEGSKA (reference sequence). J was trimmed by 5 bases and V by 4 bases; bases with no gene match: 6. This CDR3 region has 16 residues. The CDR3 here is CSATGTSGGARDTQYF. As DNA, the CDR3 is TGCAGTGCTACAGGGACTAGCGGGGGGGCTCGAGATACGCAGTATTTT.

In its sample, this clonotype was seen a few times. This chain connects TRBV6-2 or TRBV6-3 to TRBJ2-4; no reliable D call. Germline values: CDR1 MNHEY, CDR2 SVGEGT. The CDR3 is 17 amino acids. With 0 bases removed from V and 5 bases from J, the gap between germline ends came to 17 bases. This chain's CDR3 is CASSYSPGRLPENIQYF. The CDR3 DNA is TGTGCCAGCAGTTACTCTCCAGGAAGGTTACCTGAAAACATTCAGTACTTC.